Listed below are T cell receptor beta chains from one sample, sequenced in a study of metastatic and nonmetastatic thyroid tumors. Via MiXCR, TCRdb re-called the PCR reads. The sample has 84,000 or so clones, 8.6% seen once; the top ten hold approximately 10%. Input material: blood. Receptor source: a female donor with papillary thyroid cancer or a benign thyroid nodule (not recorded which). Some clones in this sample may be carry-over from other donors' samples. CDR3s include the opening cysteine and the closing phenylalanine or tryptophan. The D gene is left open where the match is weak. Not all rows give a size; the values are once, few, many and, for expanded clones, a class.

j_call d_call v_call clone_size cdr3_aa cdr3_nt
TRBJ2-1 NA TRBV27 many CASSFRTYNEQFF TGTGCCAGCAGTTTTCGGACTTACAATGAGCAGTTCTTC
TRBJ2-7 TRBD1 TRBV5-5 many CASSSGTGVGEQYF TGTGCCAGCAGTTCCGGGACAGGGGTAGGAGAGCAGTACTTC
TRBJ2-5 TRBD2 TRBV6-1 many CASSSGGLGQETQYF TGTGCCAGCAGTTCGGGGGGGCTAGGGCAGGAGACCCAGTACTTC
TRBJ2-7 NA TRBV20-1 many CSAIRVGGNEQYF TGCAGTGCTATCCGAGTGGGGGGTAACGAGCAGTACTTC
TRBJ1-1 NA TRBV2 many CASSPGGSEAFF TGTGCCAGCAGTCCCGGCGGATCTGAAGCTTTCTTT
TRBJ1-2 NA TRBV30 once CASSQLPLFGNGYTF TGTGCCAGCTCTCAGTTACCCTTGTTTGGGAATGGCTACACCTTC
TRBJ1-2 TRBD1 TRBV27 many CASSDLQGDYGYTF TGTGCCAGCAGTGACCTTCAGGGGGATTATGGCTACACCTTC
TRBJ2-7 NA TRBV7-2 NA CASSFWGAGYEQYF TGTGCCAGCAGCTTTTGGGGGGCCGGCTACGAGCAGTACTTC
TRBJ2-3 TRBD1 TRBV5-1 many CASSLAQGVGTDTQYF TGCGCCAGCAGCTTGGCTCAGGGGGTGGGCACAGATACGCAGTATTTT
TRBJ1-5 NA TRBV6-1 many CASSKAQGYGNQPQHF TGTGCCAGCAGCAAGGCTCAGGGGTATGGCAATCAGCCCCAGCATTTT
TRBJ1-5 TRBD1 TRBV7-2 many CASSNTGGNQPQHF TGTGCCAGCAGCAACACAGGGGGCAATCAGCCCCAGCATTTT
TRBJ1-6 NA TRBV6-1 many CASSSRDSYNSPLHF TGTGCCAGCAGTTCCCGGGACTCCTATAATTCACCCCTCCACTTT
TRBJ2-3 TRBD2 TRBV5-4 many CASSPGGTSTDTQYF TGTGCCAGCAGCCCGGGGGGAACGAGCACAGATACGCAGTATTTT
TRBJ2-7 NA TRBV9 many CASSGLRRPEQYF TGTGCCAGCTCGGGACTGCGGAGACCCGAGCAGTACTTC
TRBJ1-6 TRBD1 TRBV19 few CASSIGDHRGSPLHF TGTGCCAGTAGTATAGGAGATCACAGGGGTTCACCCCTCCACTTT
TRBJ1-3 NA TRBV11-2 many CASSPPWGNTIYF TGTGCCAGCAGCCCCCCATGGGGAAACACCATATATTTT
TRBJ2-7 NA TRBV20-1 NA CSARDGGGGPYEQYF TGCAGTGCTAGAGATGGGGGCGGGGGCCCCTACGAGCAGTACTTC
TRBJ2-1 TRBD2 TRBV20-1 many CSASTSGDYNEQFF TGCAGTGCTAGCACTAGCGGGGACTACAATGAGCAGTTCTTC
TRBJ2-7 TRBD1 TRBV19 NA CASSTIRTGTYEQYF TGTGCCAGTAGTACCATTCGGACAGGGACCTACGAGCAGTACTTC
TRBJ2-4 NA TRBV11-3 many CASSLSERNIQYF TGTGCCAGCAGCTTATCGGAGAGAAACATTCAGTACTTC
TRBJ2-7 NA TRBV2 many CASKSIGHLYEQYF TGTGCCAGCAAATCGATAGGACACCTCTACGAGCAGTACTTC
TRBJ1-1 NA TRBV10-3 many CAISDSVKTEAFF TGTGCCATCAGTGACTCCGTTAAAACTGAAGCTTTCTTT
TRBJ2-7 NA TRBV15 few CATSRDMGAAYEQYF TGTGCCACCAGCAGAGATATGGGGGCCGCCTACGAGCAGTACTTC
TRBJ2-6 TRBD1 TRBV7-6 many CASSFLYRGQSGANVLTF TGTGCCAGCAGCTTCCTTTACAGGGGGCAGTCTGGGGCCAACGTCCTGACTTTC
TRBJ2-5 NA TRBV13 NA CASSPLVPGETQYF TGTGCCAGCAGCCCGCTGGTCCCCGGGGAGACCCAGTACTTC
TRBJ2-4 NA TRBV7-2 NA CASSLGSQGKNIQYF TGTGCCAGCAGCTTAGGGTCACAGGGCAAAAACATTCAGTACTTC
TRBJ2-5 NA TRBV6-6 many CASSYSQDLSRRETQYF TGTGCCAGCAGTTACTCGCAGGACCTCTCTCGTCGGGAGACCCAGTACTTC
TRBJ2-2 TRBD2 TRBV12-3/TRBV12-4 many CASEASGLGELFF TGTGCCAGCGAGGCTAGCGGATTAGGGGAGCTGTTTTTT
TRBJ1-1 TRBD1 TRBV20-1 many CSGDRGMNTEAFF TGCAGTGGGGACAGGGGAATGAACACTGAAGCTTTCTTT
TRBJ1-2 NA TRBV12-3/TRBV12-4 many CASSLDGQTYGYTF TGTGCCAGCAGTTTAGACGGACAGACATATGGCTACACCTTC